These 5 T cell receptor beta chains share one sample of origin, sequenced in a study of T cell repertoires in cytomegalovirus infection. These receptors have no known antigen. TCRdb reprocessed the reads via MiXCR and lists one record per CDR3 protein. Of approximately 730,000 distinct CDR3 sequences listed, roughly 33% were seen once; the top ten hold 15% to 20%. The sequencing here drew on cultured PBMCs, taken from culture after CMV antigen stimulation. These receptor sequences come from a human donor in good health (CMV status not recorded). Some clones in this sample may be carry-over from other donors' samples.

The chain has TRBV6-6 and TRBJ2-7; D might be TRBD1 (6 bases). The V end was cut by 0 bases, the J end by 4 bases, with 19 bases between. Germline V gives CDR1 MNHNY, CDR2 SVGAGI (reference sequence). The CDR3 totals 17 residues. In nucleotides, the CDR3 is TGTGCCAGCAGTTACTCCCGGGACACCATCGACCCTTACGAGCAGTACTTC. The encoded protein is CASSYSRDTIDPYEQYF.

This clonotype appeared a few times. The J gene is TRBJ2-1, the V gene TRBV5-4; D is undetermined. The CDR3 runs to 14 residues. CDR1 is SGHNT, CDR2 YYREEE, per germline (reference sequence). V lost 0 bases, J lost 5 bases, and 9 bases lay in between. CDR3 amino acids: CASSLEGHHNEQFF. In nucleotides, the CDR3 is TGTGCCAGCAGCTTGGAAGGCCATCACAATGAGCAGTTCTTC.

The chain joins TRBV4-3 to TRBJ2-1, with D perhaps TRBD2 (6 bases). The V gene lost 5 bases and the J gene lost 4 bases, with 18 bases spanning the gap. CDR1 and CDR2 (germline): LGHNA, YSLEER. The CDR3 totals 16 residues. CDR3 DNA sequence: TGCGCCAGCAGCAAGCGTTTAGCGGAAGGATACAATGAGCAGTTCTTC. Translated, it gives CASSKRLAEGYNEQFF.

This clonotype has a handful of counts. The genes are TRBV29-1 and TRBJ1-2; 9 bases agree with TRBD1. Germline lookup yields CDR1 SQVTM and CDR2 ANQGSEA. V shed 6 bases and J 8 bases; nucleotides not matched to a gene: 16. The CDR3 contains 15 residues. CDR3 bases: TGCAGCGTGGGAAGATCTGGGACAGGGATATACGGCTACACCTTC. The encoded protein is CSVGRSGTGIYGYTF.

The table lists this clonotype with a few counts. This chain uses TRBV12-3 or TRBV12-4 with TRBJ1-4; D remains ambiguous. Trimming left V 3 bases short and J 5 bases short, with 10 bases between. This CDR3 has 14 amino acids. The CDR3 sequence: CASSFGVRNEKLFF. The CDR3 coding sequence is TGTGCCAGCAGTTTCGGGGTGAGGAATGAAAAACTGTTTTTT.